A single sample is the source of the 26 T cell receptor beta chains below, sequenced in a study of blood T cell repertoires in COVID-19 (dated by TCRdb to about 2020). The library came from the immunoSEQ multiplex PCR assay. TCRdb holds this immuneACCESS table with in-frame rearrangements only. Some clones are missing; in checked studies, unresolved V genes explain under half, and the rest has no known cause. The sample table lists approximately 80,000 clones, about 87% of them with a count of one. The ten largest clones represent approximately 6.8% of the sample. The sample was peripheral blood. These receptors originate from an elderly woman with acute or convalescent COVID-19.

J is TRBJ1-2 and V is TRBV5-1; D is uncertain. The germline V gene has CDR1 SGHRS and CDR2 YFSETQ. The V end lost 0 bases, the J end lost 7 bases, and 19 bases lay between the germline ends. CDR3 size: 16 residues. The CDR3 loop is CASSLVRAREGSGYTF. The DNA for the CDR3 is TGCGCCAGCAGCTTGGTTAGGGCGCGGGAAGGCAGTGGCTACACCTTC. The complete variable domain, with remaining parts taken from reference TRBV5-1 and TRBJ1-2, reads KAGVTQTPRYLIKTRGQQVTLSCSPISGHRSVSWYQQTPGQGLQFLFEYFSETQRNKGNFPGRFSGRQFSNSRSEMNVSTLELGDSALYLCASSLVRAREGSGYTFGSGTRLTVV.

This chain uses TRBV5-4 with TRBJ1-2, with 8 bases that match TRBD1. Germline lookup yields CDR1 SGHNT and CDR2 YYREEE (reference sequence). The CDR3 is 15 amino acids. V lost 0 bases, J lost 7 bases, and 8 bases stayed unmatched. In DNA form, the CDR3 reads TGTGCCAGCAGCTTGGAGCCCGCAGGGGGCAGTGGCTACACCTTC. Amino acids: CASSLEPAGGSGYTF.

This clone appeared a few times. V gene TRBV19 combines with J gene TRBJ1-6; 7 nucleotides align to TRBD1. Germline V gene lookup returns CDR1 LNHDA and CDR2 SQIVND (reference sequence). With V trimmed by 6 bases and J by 7 bases, 6 bases remained unmatched. The CDR3 runs 14 residues. DNA of the CDR3: TGTGCCAGTAGATACAGGGGACCCAATTCACCCCTCCACTTT. This sequence encodes CASRYRGPNSPLHF.

The chain has TRBV19 and TRBJ1-2, with TRBD1 matching 8 bases. Germline CDR1 LNHDA, CDR2 SQIVND (reference sequence). V shed 5 bases and J 2 bases; nucleotides not matched to a gene: 4. The CDR3 runs 14 residues. The CDR3 protein is CASSATGGNYGYTF. The CDR3 DNA follows: TGTGCCAGTAGTGCTACAGGGGGGAACTATGGCTACACCTTC.

This clone was detected only once. V usage is TRBV7-3 and J usage is TRBJ2-7; TRBD2 might be the D (5 bases). Trimming stripped 5 bases from V and 3 bases from J, with 14 bases between. CDR1 is SGHTA, CDR2 FQGTGA, per germline. CDR3 length equals 14 residues. DNA of the CDR3: TGTGCCAGCAGCCCCGGACGGGGAAACTACGAGCAGTACTTC. This sequence encodes CASSPGRGNYEQYF.

The gene calls are TRBV5-1 and TRBJ2-7; a weak D match, TRBD2 (5 bases). The CDR3 sequence is 14 residues long. Germline values: CDR1 SGHRS, CDR2 YFSETQ. The V end lost 4 bases, the J end lost 3 bases, and 14 bases lay between the germline ends. Here the CDR3 DNA reads TGCGCCAGCAGCCCTGGAGGCAGCATCTACGAGCAGTACTTC. It specifies CASSPGGSIYEQYF. Looking up the rest from reference TRBV5-1 and TRBJ2-7 gives the full variable domain: KAGVTQTPRYLIKTRGQQVTLSCSPISGHRSVSWYQQTPGQGLQFLFEYFSETQRNKGNFPGRFSGRQFSNSRSEMNVSTLELGDSALYLCASSPGGSIYEQYFGPGTRLTVT.

The chain is built from TRBV5-1 and TRBJ1-6; TRBD1 is a possible D gene (5 bases). The germline V gene has CDR1 SGHRS and CDR2 YFSETQ. This CDR3 contains 15 residues. Trimming cost V 0 bases and J 5 bases, with 9 bases left between them. The CDR3 nucleotides read TGCGCCAGCAGCTTGGTCGCCAGGGATAATTCACCCCTCCACTTT. Amino acids: CASSLVARDNSPLHF.

V gene TRBV11-3 combines with J gene TRBJ2-1; 10 nucleotides line up with TRBD2. The CDR3 has 18 amino acids. Germline V CDR1 and CDR2: SGHNT, YENEEA. Trimming cost V 0 bases and J 1 base; bases outside gene matches: 6. The CDR3 coding sequence is TGTGCCAGCAGCTTAGATCGGGCTAGCGGGGGATCCTACAATGAGCAGTTCTTC. Translating gives CASSLDRASGGSYNEQFF.

The rearrangement joins TRBV2 to TRBJ2-1; 7 bases map to TRBD1. The CDR3 is 15 amino acids. The germline gives CDR1 SNHLY, CDR2 FYNNEI. Losses at the gene ends were 6 bases for V and 3 bases for J; bases not matched to a gene: 8. CDR3 loop: CASRQPGQSYNEQFF. The CDR3 nucleotides are TGTGCCAGCAGGCAACCGGGACAGAGCTACAATGAGCAGTTCTTC.

This rearrangement joins TRBV10-3 to TRBJ1-5; tentative D call: TRBD1 (5 bases). The CDR3 spans 13 residues. The V end lost 2 bases, the J end lost 11 bases, and 13 bases lay between the germline ends. The germline V gene has CDR1 ENHRY and CDR2 SYGVKD. The CDR3 bases are TGTGCCATCAGTGAGGAGGAGGGGCAGTCCCAGCATTTT. The encoded protein is CAISEEEGQSQHF.

The chain is built from TRBV28 and TRBJ1-1; D is perhaps TRBD1 (5 bases). The CDR3 contains 14 residues. V was trimmed by 2 bases and J by 1 base, leaving 8 bases between them. The germline V gene has CDR1 MDHEN and CDR2 SYDVKM. The CDR3 bases are TGTGCCAGCAGTTTAGGTGGGGCGAACACTGAAGCTTTCTTT. The encoded protein is CASSLGGANTEAFF. Supplemented by reference TRBV28 and TRBJ1-1, the full variable domain reads DVKVTQSSRYLVKRTGEKVFLECVQDMDHENMFWYRQDPGLGLRLIYFSYDVKMKEKGDIPEGYSVSREKKERFSLILESASTNQTSMYLCASSLGGANTEAFFGQGTRLTVV.

The V gene is TRBV19, the J gene TRBJ2-2; TRBD2 matches at 11 bases. V was pared by 6 bases and J by 3 bases, with 9 bases of the junction left unmatched. The CDR3 totals 17 residues. From germline, CDR1 is LNHDA and CDR2 SQIVND (reference sequence). As DNA, the CDR3 is TGTGCCAGTAGCACAGGACTAGCGGGCGGGGACACCGGGGAGCTGTTTTTT. As protein: CASSTGLAGGDTGELFF.

The chain's CDR3 is CASSLVGGGTGNTIYF. The CDR3 nucleotides are TGCGCCAGCAGCTTGGTTGGCGGGGGTACTGGAAACACCATATATTTT. The rearrangement joins TRBV5-1 to TRBJ1-3, with D perhaps TRBD1 (5 bases). The V gene lost 0 bases and the J gene lost 2 bases, with 12 bases spanning the gap. CDR3 length equals 16 residues. Germline CDR1 and CDR2: SGHRS and YFSETQ.

The rearrangement uses TRBV7-8 and TRBJ2-7; D may be TRBD2 (6 bases). With 5 bases removed from V and 2 bases from J, the gap between germline ends came to 13 bases. The CDR3 totals 14 residues. CDR1 and CDR2 (germline): SGHVS, FQNEAQ. CDR3 DNA sequence: TGTGCCAGCAGCCTACGGGAGCTACCCTACGAGCAGTACTTC. It codes for CASSLRELPYEQYF.

This sequence joins TRBV5-6 and TRBJ1-1, with 8 bases identical to TRBD1. The CDR3 extends over 13 amino acids. The junction had 10 bases not matched to a gene; V was cut back by 4 bases and J by 11 bases. In germline, CDR1 is SGHDT, CDR2 YYEEEE. The CDR3 bases are TGTGCCAGCAGCATCTCCAGGGGGCGAAGCGCTTTCTTT. This gives the protein CASSISRGRSAFF.

The genes are TRBV18 and TRBJ1-5; D call uncertain. The CDR3 extends over 13 amino acids. Germline assignment: CDR1 KGHSH and CDR2 LQKENI. Trimming cost V 3 bases and J 6 bases, with 9 bases left between them. The CDR3 sequence: CASSPSGSQPQHF. The DNA of the CDR3 is TGTGCCAGCTCACCGTCAGGTAGTCAGCCCCAGCATTTT.

This chain links TRBV7-2 with TRBJ2-3; D gene uncertain. The CDR3 sequence is 12 residues long. Looked up from germline, CDR1 is SGHTA and CDR2 is FQGNSA. V shed 5 bases and J shed 0 bases, with 3 bases lying between them. CDR3 bases: TGTGCCAGCAGCACTAGCACAGATACGCAGTATTTT. Its translation: CASSTSTDTQYF. Using reference TRBV7-2 and TRBJ2-3 for the parts outside the CDR3, the full variable domain is GAGVSQSPSNKVTEKGKDVELRCDPISGHTALYWYRQSLGQGLEFLIYFQGNSAPDKSGLPSDRFSAERTGGSVSTLTIQRTQQEDSAVYLCASSTSTDTQYFGPGTRLTVL.

The DNA of the CDR3 is TGTGCCAGTAGTATATTCCGGGACAGGGGGTCGAGCTCCTATAATTCACCCCTCCACTTT. Its translation: CASSIFRDRGSSSYNSPLHF. The chain uses TRBV19 and TRBJ1-6; TRBD1 matches at 11 bases. With 2 bases clipped from V and 0 bases from J, the junction kept 9 bases outside the gene matches. CDR3 length: 20 amino acids. Germline values: CDR1 LNHDA, CDR2 SQIVND (reference sequence).

J is TRBJ1-2 and V is TRBV6-5; 9 bases align to TRBD1. The V gene end was trimmed by 6 bases and the J gene end by 4 bases; junction bases not matched to a gene: 6. This CDR3 spans 14 amino acids. The V gene's germline CDR1 is MNHEY and CDR2 SVGAGI. The CDR3 here is CASRETGGIYGYTF. The CDR3 DNA follows: TGTGCCAGCAGGGAGACAGGGGGTATCTATGGCTACACCTTC.

The chain has TRBV2 and TRBJ2-1, with a weak D call TRBD2 (5 bases). V lost 6 bases and J 3 bases, leaving 24 bases between the germline ends. This CDR3 has 18 amino acids. CDR1 SNHLY and CDR2 FYNNEI come from the germline V gene. CDR3 in amino acids: CASRGRPGEVGFYNEQFF. The DNA of the CDR3 is TGTGCCAGCAGAGGAAGGCCCGGGGAAGTCGGGTTCTACAATGAGCAGTTCTTC.

J is TRBJ2-1 and V is TRBV28; tentatively, D is TRBD1 (5 bases). Germline-derived CDR1 and CDR2 are MDHEN and SYDVKM. Trimming stripped 6 bases from V and 4 bases from J, with 13 bases between. The CDR3 length is 14 residues. This CDR3 reads CASRGRSGYNEQFF. In DNA, the CDR3 is TGTGCCAGCAGAGGGCGTTCAGGGTACAATGAGCAGTTCTTC. Using reference TRBV28 and TRBJ2-1 for the parts outside the CDR3, the full variable domain is DVKVTQSSRYLVKRTGEKVFLECVQDMDHENMFWYRQDPGLGLRLIYFSYDVKMKEKGDIPEGYSVSREKKERFSLILESASTNQTSMYLCASRGRSGYNEQFFGPGTRLTVL.

CDR3 nucleotides: TGTGCCAGCAGCCGGGACAGGGTGGACGAGCAGTACTTC. Amino acids: CASSRDRVDEQYF. The chain has TRBV6-5 and TRBJ2-7; 9 bases are shared with TRBD1. This CDR3 region has 13 residues. The J segment lost 5 bases and the V segment lost 6 bases, leaving 5 bases of the junction unmatched. Germline lookup yields CDR1 MNHEY and CDR2 SVGAGI.

This sequence joins TRBV9 and TRBJ1-6; 8 nucleotides agree with TRBD1. The ends lost 4 bases at V and 18 bases at J; junction bases unmatched: 6. This CDR3 has 11 residues. Germline-derived CDR1 and CDR2 are SGDLS and YYNGEE. CDR3 region: CASSFYRGCHF. The CDR3 nucleotides are TGTGCCAGCAGCTTTTACAGGGGGTGCCACTTT.

Details on this clone: Other nucleotide sequences from this sample produce the same CDR3. The V gene is TRBV7-2, the J gene TRBJ2-5, with 10 bases aligning to TRBD2. V shed 4 bases and J 4 bases; nucleotides not matched to a gene: 6. This CDR3 has 15 amino acids. CDR1 and CDR2 from the germline V gene are SGHTA and FQGNSA. The DNA of the CDR3 is TGTGCCAGCAGCTGGGGACTAGCGAGGGGAGAGACCCAGTACTTC. The encoded protein is CASSWGLARGETQYF.

This chain uses TRBV5-6 with TRBJ1-3; D unresolved. From germline, CDR1 is SGHDT and CDR2 YYEEEE. The CDR3 is 14 amino acids. The V and J ends lost 4 bases and 0 bases respectively, with 8 bases between them. The CDR3, as DNA: TGTGCCAGCAGCCGCGGGCCCTCTGGAAACACCATATATTTT. This sequence encodes CASSRGPSGNTIYF.

The chain links TRBV19 to TRBJ2-7, with 7 bases identical to TRBD2. In germline, CDR1 is LNHDA, CDR2 SQIVND (reference sequence). The CDR3 runs 15 residues. V gave up 5 bases and J gave up 4 bases; unmatched junction bases: 11. The CDR3 region has the DNA TGTGCCAGTAGTCAGGGCGGGAGACCCCATTACGAGCAGTACTTC. This codes for CASSQGGRPHYEQYF.